Detailed here is one T cell receptor (beta chain). The sample is drawn from a study of blood T cell repertoires in COVID-19. V was clipped by 9 bases and J by 7 bases, with 18 bases between them. The CDR3 is made up of 13 amino acids. In germline, CDR1 is SNHLY, CDR2 FYNNEI. The repertoire was sequenced with immunoSEQ multiplex PCR; TCRdb's copy has only in-frame clones and lacks some. The table lists around 200,000 clones, about 88% of them singletons, with 6% to 7.5% in the top ten. This sequence was found in an elderly woman in a cohort sampled during active or convalescent COVID-19. Sequenced sample: peripheral blood. This rearrangement joins TRBV2 to TRBJ1-2; maybe TRBD1 (5 bases). The CDR3 loop reads CARRIGGGLGYTF. The CDR3 nucleotides read TGTGCCAGGAGGATCGGGGGGGGACTTGGCTACACCTTC.